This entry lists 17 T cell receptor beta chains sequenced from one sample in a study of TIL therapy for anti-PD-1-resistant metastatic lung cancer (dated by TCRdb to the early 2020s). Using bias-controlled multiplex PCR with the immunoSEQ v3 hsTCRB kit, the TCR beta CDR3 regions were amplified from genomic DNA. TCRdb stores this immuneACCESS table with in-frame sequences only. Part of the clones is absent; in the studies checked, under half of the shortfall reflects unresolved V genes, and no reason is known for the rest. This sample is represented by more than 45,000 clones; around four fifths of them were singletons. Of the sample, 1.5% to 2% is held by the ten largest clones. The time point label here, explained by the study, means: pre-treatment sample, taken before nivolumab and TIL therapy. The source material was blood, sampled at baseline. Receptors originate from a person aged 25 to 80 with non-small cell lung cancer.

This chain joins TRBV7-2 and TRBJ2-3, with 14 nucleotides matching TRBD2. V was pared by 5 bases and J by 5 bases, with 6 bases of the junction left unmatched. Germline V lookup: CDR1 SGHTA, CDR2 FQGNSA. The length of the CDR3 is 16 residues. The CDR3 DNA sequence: TGTGCCAGCAGCCAGGGACTAGCGGGGGTGGGAGATACGCAGTATTTT. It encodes CASSQGLAGVGDTQYF.

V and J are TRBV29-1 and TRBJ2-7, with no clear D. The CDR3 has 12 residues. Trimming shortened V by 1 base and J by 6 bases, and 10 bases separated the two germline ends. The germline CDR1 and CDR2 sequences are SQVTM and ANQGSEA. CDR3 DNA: TGCAGCGTTGAAGGAACCTCCCGCGAGCAGTACTTC. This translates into CSVEGTSREQYF.

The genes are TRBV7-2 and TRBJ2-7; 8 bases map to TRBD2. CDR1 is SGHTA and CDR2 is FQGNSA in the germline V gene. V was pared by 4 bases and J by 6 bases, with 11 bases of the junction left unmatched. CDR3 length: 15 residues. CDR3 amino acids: CASSSTGTSLSEQYF. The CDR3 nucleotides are TGTGCCAGCAGCTCAACCGGGACTAGTTTGAGCGAGCAGTACTTC.

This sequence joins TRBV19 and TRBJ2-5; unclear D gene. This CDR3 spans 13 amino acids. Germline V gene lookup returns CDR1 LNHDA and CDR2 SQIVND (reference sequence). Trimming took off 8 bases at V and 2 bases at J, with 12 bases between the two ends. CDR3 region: CASSVRIQETQYF. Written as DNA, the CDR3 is TGTGCCAGTTCCGTGCGGATACAAGAGACCCAGTACTTC.

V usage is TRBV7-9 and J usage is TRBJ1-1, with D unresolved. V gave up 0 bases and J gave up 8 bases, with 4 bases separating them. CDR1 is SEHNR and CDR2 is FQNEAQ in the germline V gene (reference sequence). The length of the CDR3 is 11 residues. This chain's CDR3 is CASSLATEAFF. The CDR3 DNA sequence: TGTGCCAGCAGCTTAGCCACAGAAGCTTTCTTT.

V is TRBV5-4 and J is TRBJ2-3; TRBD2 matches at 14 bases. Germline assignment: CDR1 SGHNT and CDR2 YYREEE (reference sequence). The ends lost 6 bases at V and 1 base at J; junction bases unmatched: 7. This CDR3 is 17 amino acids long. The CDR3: CASTDRLAGGGTDTQYF. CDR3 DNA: TGTGCCAGCACCGACCGACTAGCGGGGGGGGGCACAGATACGCAGTATTTT.

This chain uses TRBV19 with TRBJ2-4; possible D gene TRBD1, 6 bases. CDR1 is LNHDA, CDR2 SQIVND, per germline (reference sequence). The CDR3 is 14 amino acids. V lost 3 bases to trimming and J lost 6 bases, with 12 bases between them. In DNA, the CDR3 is TGTGCCAGTAGTATGTCAGGGGACGGAAACATTCAGTACTTC. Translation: CASSMSGDGNIQYF.

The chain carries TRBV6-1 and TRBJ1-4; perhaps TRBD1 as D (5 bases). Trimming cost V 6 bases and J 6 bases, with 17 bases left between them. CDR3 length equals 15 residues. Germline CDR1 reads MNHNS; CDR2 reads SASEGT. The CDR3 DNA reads TGTGCCAGCAGCCTCGGGACCGCCCGAGATGAAAAACTGTTTTTT. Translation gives CASSLGTARDEKLFF.

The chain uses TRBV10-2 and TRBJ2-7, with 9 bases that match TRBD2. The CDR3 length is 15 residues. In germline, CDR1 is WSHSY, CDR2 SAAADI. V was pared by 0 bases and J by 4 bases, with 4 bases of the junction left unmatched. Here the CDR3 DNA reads TGCGCCAGCAGTGAGTCGGCGGGAGGGCTGTACGAGCAGTACTTC. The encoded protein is CASSESAGGLYEQYF.

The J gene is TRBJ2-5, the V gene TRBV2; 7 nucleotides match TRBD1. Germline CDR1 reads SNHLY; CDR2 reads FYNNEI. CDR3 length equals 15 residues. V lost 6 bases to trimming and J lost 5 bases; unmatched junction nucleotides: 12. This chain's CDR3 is CASRVTGLGTETQYF. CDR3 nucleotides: TGTGCCAGCAGGGTGACAGGGCTCGGGACGGAGACCCAGTACTTC.

The CDR3 here is CASSPDRGYQPQHF. The CDR3 bases are TGTGCCAGCAGCCCGGACAGGGGGTATCAGCCCCAGCATTTT. The chain is built from TRBV7-2 and TRBJ1-5; 10 bases agree with TRBD1. Trimming removed 5 bases from V and 5 bases from J; junction bases left unmatched: 3. This CDR3 contains 14 residues. Per germline, CDR1 SGHTA and CDR2 FQGNSA. Combining the CDR3 with reference TRBV7-2 and TRBJ1-5 gives the whole variable domain GAGVSQSPSNKVTEKGKDVELRCDPISGHTALYWYRQSLGQGLEFLIYFQGNSAPDKSGLPSDRFSAERTGGSVSTLTIQRTQQEDSAVYLCASSPDRGYQPQHFGDGTRLSIL.

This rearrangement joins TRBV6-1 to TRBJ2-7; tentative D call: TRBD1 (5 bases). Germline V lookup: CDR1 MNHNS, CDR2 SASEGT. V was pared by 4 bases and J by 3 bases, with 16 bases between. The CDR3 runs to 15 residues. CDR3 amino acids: CASSAQGAVFYEQYF. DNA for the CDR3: TGTGCCAGCAGTGCCCAAGGGGCTGTATTCTACGAGCAGTACTTC.

The CDR3 region is CASSQYADGSYEQYF. The CDR3 coding sequence is TGTGCCAGCAGCCAATATGCGGACGGATCCTACGAGCAGTACTTC. This chain connects TRBV27 to TRBJ2-7; no clear D gene. This CDR3 has 15 amino acids. V was shortened by 6 bases and J by 1 base, with 16 bases between the two germline ends. Germline loops: CDR1 MNHEY, CDR2 SMNVEV (reference sequence).

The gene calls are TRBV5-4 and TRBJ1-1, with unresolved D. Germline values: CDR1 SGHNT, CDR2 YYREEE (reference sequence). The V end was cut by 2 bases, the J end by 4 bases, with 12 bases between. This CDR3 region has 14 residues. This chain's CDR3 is CASSLFRKSTEAFF. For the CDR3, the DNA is TGTGCCAGCAGCTTATTCAGGAAAAGCACTGAAGCTTTCTTT.

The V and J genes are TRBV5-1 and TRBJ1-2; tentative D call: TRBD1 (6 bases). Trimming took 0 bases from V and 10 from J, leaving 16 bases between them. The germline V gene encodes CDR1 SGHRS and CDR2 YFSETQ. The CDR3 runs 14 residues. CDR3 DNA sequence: TGCGCCAGCAGCTTGGCAGAGGGGGGCCCCGTCTACACCTTC. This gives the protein CASSLAEGGPVYTF.

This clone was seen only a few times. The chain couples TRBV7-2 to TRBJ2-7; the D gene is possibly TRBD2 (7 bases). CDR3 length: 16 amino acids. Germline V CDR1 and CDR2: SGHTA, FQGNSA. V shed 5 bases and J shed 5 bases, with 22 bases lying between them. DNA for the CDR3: TGTGCCAGCAGCCTAGGGGGAGGGATTTGGAAAAACGAGCAGTACTTC. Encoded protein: CASSLGGGIWKNEQYF.

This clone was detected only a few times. Written as DNA, the CDR3 is TGCGCCAGCAGGGGACAGGGAAGCTCCTACGAGCAGTACTTC. Residues: CASRGQGSSYEQYF. The rearrangement joins TRBV5-1 to TRBJ2-7, with 9 positions matching TRBD1. The ends lost 5 bases at V and 0 bases at J; junction bases unmatched: 3. The CDR3 extends over 14 amino acids. Germline values: CDR1 SGHRS, CDR2 YFSETQ.